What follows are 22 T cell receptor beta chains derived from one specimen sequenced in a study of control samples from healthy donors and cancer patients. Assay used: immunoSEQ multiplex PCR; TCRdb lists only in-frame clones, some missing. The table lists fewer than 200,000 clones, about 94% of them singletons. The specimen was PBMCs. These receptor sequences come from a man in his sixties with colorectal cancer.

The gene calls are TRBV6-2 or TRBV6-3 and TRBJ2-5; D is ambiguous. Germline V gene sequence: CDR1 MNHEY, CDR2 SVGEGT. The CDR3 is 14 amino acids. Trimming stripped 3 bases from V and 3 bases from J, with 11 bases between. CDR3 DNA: TGTGCCAGCAGTTATTGGGCATCCAAAGAGACCCAGTACTTC. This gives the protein CASSYWASKETQYF.

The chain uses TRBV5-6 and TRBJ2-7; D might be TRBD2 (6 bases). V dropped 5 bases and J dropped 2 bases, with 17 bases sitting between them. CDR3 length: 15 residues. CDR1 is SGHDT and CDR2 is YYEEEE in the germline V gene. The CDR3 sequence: CASRPGTPPTYEQYF. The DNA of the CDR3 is TGTGCCAGCAGACCTGGGACTCCTCCGACCTACGAGCAGTACTTC.

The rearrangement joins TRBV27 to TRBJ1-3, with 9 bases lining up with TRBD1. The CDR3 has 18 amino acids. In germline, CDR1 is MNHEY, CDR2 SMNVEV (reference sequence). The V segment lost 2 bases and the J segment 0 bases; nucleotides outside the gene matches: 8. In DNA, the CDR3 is TGTGCCAGCAGTTTAAAAGGGACAGGGATTTTCTCTGGAAACACCATATATTTT. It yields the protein CASSLKGTGIFSGNTIYF.

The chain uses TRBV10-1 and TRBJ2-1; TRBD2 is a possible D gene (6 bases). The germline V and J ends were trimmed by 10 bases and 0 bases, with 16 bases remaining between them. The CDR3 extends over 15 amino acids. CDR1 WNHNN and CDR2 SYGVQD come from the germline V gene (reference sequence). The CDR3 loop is CATSRDLSSYNEQFF. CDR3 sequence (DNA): TGCGCCACCTCGCGGGACCTAAGCTCCTACAATGAGCAGTTCTTC.

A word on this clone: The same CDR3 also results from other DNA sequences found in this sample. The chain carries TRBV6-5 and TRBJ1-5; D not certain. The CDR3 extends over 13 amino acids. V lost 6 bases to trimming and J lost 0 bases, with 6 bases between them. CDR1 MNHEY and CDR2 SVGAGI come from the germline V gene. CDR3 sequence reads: CASRLDSNQPQHF. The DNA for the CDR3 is TGTGCCAGCAGATTGGATAGCAATCAGCCCCAGCATTTT.

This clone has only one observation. CDR3 sequence (DNA): TGTGCCAGCAGTTACTCTGGCGGGGCGAACACCGGGGAGCTGTTTTTT. Protein sequence: CASSYSGGANTGELFF. V and J are TRBV6-5 and TRBJ2-2, with D possibly TRBD2 on 6 matching bases. V was shortened by 0 bases and J by 0 bases, with 8 bases between the two germline ends. The germline CDR1 and CDR2 sequences are MNHEY and SVGAGI. CDR3 length: 16 amino acids.

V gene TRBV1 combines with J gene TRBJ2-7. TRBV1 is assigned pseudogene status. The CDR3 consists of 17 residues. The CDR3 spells CTSSQLQSALVIYEQYF. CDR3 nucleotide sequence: TGCACCAGCAGCCAACTCCAATCGGCCCTTGTGATCTACGAGCAGTACTTC.

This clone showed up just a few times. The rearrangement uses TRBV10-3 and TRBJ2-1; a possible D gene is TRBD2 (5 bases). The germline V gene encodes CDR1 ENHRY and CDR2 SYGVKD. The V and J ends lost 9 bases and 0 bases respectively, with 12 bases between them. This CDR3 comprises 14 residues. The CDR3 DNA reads TGTGCCATGCGCGGAGAGGGCTCCTACAATGAGCAGTTCTTC. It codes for CAMRGEGSYNEQFF.

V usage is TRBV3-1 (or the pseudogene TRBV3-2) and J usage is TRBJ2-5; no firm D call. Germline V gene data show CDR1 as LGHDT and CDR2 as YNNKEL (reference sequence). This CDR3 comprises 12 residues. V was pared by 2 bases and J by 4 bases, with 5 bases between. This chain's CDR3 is CASSQQPETQYF. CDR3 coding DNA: TGTGCCAGCAGCCAACAGCCAGAGACCCAGTACTTC.

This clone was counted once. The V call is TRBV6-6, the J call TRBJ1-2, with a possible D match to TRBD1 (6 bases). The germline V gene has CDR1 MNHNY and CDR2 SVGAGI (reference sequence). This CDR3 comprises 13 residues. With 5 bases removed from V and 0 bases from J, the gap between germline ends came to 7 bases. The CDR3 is CASSRTANYGYTF. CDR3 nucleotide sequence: TGTGCCAGCAGTCGGACAGCTAACTATGGCTACACCTTC.

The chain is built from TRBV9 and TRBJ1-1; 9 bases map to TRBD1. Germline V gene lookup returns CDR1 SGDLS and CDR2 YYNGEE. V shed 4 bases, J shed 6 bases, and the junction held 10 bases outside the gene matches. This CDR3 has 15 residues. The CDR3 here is CASSPQTGGESEAFF. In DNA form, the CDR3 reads TGTGCCAGCAGCCCCCAAACAGGGGGCGAATCTGAAGCTTTCTTT. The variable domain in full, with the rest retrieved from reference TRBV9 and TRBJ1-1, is DSGVTQTPKHLITATGQRVTLRCSPRSGDLSVYWYQQSLDQGLQFLIQYYNGEERAKGNILERFSAQQFPDLHSELNLSSLELGDSALYFCASSPQTGGESEAFFGQGTRLTVV.

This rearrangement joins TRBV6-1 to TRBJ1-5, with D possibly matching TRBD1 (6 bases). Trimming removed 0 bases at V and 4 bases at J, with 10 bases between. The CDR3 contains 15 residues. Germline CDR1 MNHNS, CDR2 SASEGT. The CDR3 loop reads CASSEAGGGNQPQHF. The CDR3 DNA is TGTGCCAGCAGTGAAGCAGGAGGGGGGAATCAGCCCCAGCATTTT.

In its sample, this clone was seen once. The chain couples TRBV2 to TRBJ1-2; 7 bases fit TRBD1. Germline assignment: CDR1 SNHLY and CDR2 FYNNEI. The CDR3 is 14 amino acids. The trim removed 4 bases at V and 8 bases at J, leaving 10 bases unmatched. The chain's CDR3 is CASSVVNRGEGYTF. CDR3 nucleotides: TGTGCCAGCAGTGTGGTAAACAGGGGAGAAGGCTACACCTTC. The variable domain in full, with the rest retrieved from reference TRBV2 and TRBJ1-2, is EPEVTQTPSHQVTQMGQEVILRCVPISNHLYFYWYRQILGQKVEFLVSFYNNEISEKSEIFDDQFSVERPDGSNFTLKIRSTKLEDSAMYFCASSVVNRGEGYTFGSGTRLTVV.

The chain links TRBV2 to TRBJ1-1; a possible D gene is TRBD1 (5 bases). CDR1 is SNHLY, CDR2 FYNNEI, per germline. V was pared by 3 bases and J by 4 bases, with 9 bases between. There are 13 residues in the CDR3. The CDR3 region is CASSDRVGTEAFF. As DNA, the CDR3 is TGTGCCAGCAGTGACAGGGTGGGCACTGAAGCTTTCTTT.

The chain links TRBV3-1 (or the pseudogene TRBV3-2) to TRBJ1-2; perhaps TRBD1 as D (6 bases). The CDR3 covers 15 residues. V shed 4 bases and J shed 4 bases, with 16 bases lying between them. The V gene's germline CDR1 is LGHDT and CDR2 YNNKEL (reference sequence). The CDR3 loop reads CASSPRTDSFYGYTF. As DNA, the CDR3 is TGTGCCAGCAGCCCTCGGACGGACAGCTTCTATGGCTACACCTTC.

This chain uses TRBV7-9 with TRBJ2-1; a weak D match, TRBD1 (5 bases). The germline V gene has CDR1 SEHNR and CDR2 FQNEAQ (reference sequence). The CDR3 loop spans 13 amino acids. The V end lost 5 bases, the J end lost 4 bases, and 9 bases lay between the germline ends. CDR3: CASSHDRYNEQFF. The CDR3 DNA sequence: TGTGCCAGCAGCCATGACAGATACAATGAGCAGTTCTTC.

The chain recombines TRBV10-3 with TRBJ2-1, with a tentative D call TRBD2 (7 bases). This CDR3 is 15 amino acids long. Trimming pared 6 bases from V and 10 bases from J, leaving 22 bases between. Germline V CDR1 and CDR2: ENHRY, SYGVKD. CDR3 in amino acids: CAISFNLGGRDEQFF. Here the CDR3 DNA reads TGTGCCATCAGCTTCAACCTGGGGGGGCGGGACGAGCAGTTCTTC.

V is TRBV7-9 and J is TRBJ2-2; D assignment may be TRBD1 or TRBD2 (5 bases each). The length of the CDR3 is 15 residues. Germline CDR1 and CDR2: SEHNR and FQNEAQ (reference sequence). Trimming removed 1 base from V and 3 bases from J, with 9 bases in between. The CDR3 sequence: CASSLEGDHTGELFF. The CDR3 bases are TGTGCCAGCAGCTTAGAAGGGGACCACACCGGGGAGCTGTTTTTT. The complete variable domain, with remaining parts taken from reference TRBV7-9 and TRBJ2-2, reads DTGVSQNPRHKITKRGQNVTFRCDPISEHNRLYWYRQTLGQGPEFLTYFQNEAQLEKSRLLSDRFSAERPKGSFSTLEIQRTEQGDSAMYLCASSLEGDHTGELFFGEGSRLTVL.

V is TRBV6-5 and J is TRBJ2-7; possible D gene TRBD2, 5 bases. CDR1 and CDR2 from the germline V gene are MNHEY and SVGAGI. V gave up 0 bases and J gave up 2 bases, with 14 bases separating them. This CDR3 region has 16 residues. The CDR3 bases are TGTGCCAGCAGTTACTCGCTGGGAGACCAGCCCTACGAGCAGTACTTC. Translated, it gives CASSYSLGDQPYEQYF.

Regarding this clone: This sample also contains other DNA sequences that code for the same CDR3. CDR3 amino acids: CASSLGLAGTYEQYF. As DNA, the CDR3 is TGTGCCAGCAGCTTGGGACTAGCGGGGACCTACGAGCAGTACTTC. The chain recombines TRBV5-4 with TRBJ2-7, with 11 bases matching TRBD2. Germline V gene sequence: CDR1 SGHNT, CDR2 YYREEE (reference sequence). The V and J ends lost 0 bases and 2 bases, in that order; junction bases with no gene match: 1. The CDR3 has 15 residues.

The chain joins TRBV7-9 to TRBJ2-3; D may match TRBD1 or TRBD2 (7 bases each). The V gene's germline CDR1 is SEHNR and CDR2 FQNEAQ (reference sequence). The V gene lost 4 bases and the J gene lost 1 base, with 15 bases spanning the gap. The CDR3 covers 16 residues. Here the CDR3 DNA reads TGTGCCAGCAGCTACCACAGGGGAGGGGGCACAGATACGCAGTATTTT. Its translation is CASSYHRGGGTDTQYF.

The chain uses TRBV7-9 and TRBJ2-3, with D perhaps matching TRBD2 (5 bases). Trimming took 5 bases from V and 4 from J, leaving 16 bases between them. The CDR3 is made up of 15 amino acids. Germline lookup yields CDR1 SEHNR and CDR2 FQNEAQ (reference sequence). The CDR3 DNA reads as TGTGCCAGCAGCCGTACTGTCTCGCGGGCAGATACGCAGTATTTT. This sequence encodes CASSRTVSRADTQYF. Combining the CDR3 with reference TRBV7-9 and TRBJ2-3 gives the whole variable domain DTGVSQNPRHKITKRGQNVTFRCDPISEHNRLYWYRQTLGQGPEFLTYFQNEAQLEKSRLLSDRFSAERPKGSFSTLEIQRTEQGDSAMYLCASSRTVSRADTQYFGPGTRLTVL.